The 29 T cell receptor beta chains below all came from one sample that was sequenced in a study of CD8 T cells in Susac syndrome. Random hexamers were used to reverse transcribe 0.5 to 1 ug of RNA. TCRdb redid the calling of the immunoSEQ multiplex PCR reads with MiXCR, one entry per CDR3 protein. Of around 270,000 distinct CDR3 sequences listed, approximately 85% are singletons. Source material: CD8+ T cells from PBMCs. These receptor sequences come from a human donor with multiple sclerosis.

The rearrangement uses TRBV27 and TRBJ1-6, with a weak D call TRBD1 (6 bases). CDR1 is MNHEY and CDR2 is SMNVEV in the germline V gene (reference sequence). V lost 7 bases to trimming and J lost 7 bases, with 14 bases between them. The CDR3 has 14 amino acids. CDR3 sequence (DNA): TGTGCCAGCACGGGAGGAGACAGGAATTCACCCCTCCACTTT. Its translation: CASTGGDRNSPLHF.

The chain links TRBV7-9 to TRBJ2-2; possibly TRBD2 for D (5 bases). The CDR3 consists of 15 residues. Looked up from germline, CDR1 is SEHNR and CDR2 is FQNEAQ (reference sequence). Trimming pared 6 bases from V and 4 bases from J, leaving 15 bases between. The CDR3 region is CASSPRLAVTGELFF. CDR3 coding DNA: TGTGCCAGCAGTCCCCGTCTAGCAGTCACCGGGGAGCTGTTTTTT.

This clonotype occurred a few times. This sequence joins TRBV6-2 or TRBV6-3 and TRBJ2-2, with a tentative D call TRBD1 (6 bases). V was trimmed by 6 bases and J by 5 bases, leaving 13 bases between them. This CDR3 comprises 14 residues. Looked up from germline, CDR1 is MNHEY and CDR2 is SVGEGT. The CDR3 region is CASRSGTMTGELFF. The CDR3 nucleotides read TGTGCCAGCAGATCCGGGACAATGACCGGGGAGCTGTTTTTT.

This chain connects TRBV11-2 to TRBJ2-1; D not certain. Germline values: CDR1 SGHAT, CDR2 FQNNGV. V lost 1 base to trimming and J lost 7 bases, with 17 bases between them. The length of the CDR3 is 16 residues. The CDR3 loop reads CASSLVCDCEDNEQFF. Written as DNA, the CDR3 is TGTGCCAGCAGCTTAGTATGTGACTGCGAAGATAATGAGCAGTTCTTC. The whole variable domain, filled in from reference TRBV11-2 and TRBJ2-1, reads EAGVAQSPRYKIIEKRQSVAFWCNPISGHATLYWYQQILGQGPKLLIQFQNNGVVDDSQLPKDRFSAERLKGVDSTLKIQPAKLEDSAVYLCASSLVCDCEDNEQFFGPGTRLTVL.

This clonotype was recorded only once. The rearrangement joins TRBV20-1 to TRBJ1-2, with D tentatively TRBD1 (6 bases). In germline, CDR1 is DFQATT, CDR2 SNEGSKA (reference sequence). The CDR3 runs to 16 residues. The V and J ends lost 0 bases and 1 base respectively, with 15 bases between them. CDR3 residues: CSARDDSAGDNYGYTF. CDR3 coding DNA: TGCAGTGCTAGAGATGATAGTGCAGGGGATAACTATGGCTACACCTTC.

V is TRBV28 and J is TRBJ2-5; unclear D gene. Germline V lookup: CDR1 MDHEN, CDR2 SYDVKM. The CDR3 consists of 16 residues. Trimming cost V 1 base and J 3 bases, with 15 bases left between them. The CDR3 DNA reads as TGTGCCAGCAGTTTATCTGCAGGTTCTTCGGAAGAGACCCAGTACTTC. Its translation: CASSLSAGSSEETQYF.

The chain carries TRBV27 and TRBJ2-7, with TRBD2 matching over 7 bases. The V and J ends lost 10 bases and 3 bases, in that order; junction bases with no gene match: 9. Germline CDR1 is MNHEY and CDR2 is SMNVEV (reference sequence). CDR3 length: 13 amino acids. The CDR3 protein is CATGAGRVYEQYF. CDR3 nucleotide sequence: TGTGCCACCGGAGCGGGACGAGTCTACGAGCAGTACTTC.

This chain uses TRBV11-2 with TRBJ1-4; D is possibly TRBD1 (5 bases). The germline V gene encodes CDR1 SGHAT and CDR2 FQNNGV. V lost 2 bases and J 3 bases, leaving 16 bases between the germline ends. The CDR3 is 17 amino acids. This CDR3 reads CASSLSQSGGANEKLFF. DNA of the CDR3: TGTGCCAGCAGCTTAAGTCAAAGTGGGGGGGCTAATGAAAAACTGTTTTTT.

The rearrangement uses TRBV7-9 and TRBJ1-4, with D maybe TRBD1 (6 bases). The CDR3 runs to 16 residues. V gave up 1 base and J gave up 7 bases, with 16 bases separating them. CDR1 is SEHNR and CDR2 is FQNEAQ in the germline V gene (reference sequence). This CDR3 reads CASSLVRQGRIEKLFF. As DNA, the CDR3 is TGTGCCAGCAGCTTAGTTCGTCAGGGGCGGATTGAAAAACTGTTTTTT.

This sequence joins TRBV12-3 or TRBV12-4 and TRBJ2-1, with D maybe TRBD2 (6 bases). The V and J ends lost 1 base and 8 bases respectively, with 24 bases between them. The CDR3 is 18 amino acids. This chain's CDR3 is CASSLGASGSGPPDEQFF. In nucleotides, the CDR3 is TGTGCCAGCAGTTTAGGGGCCTCGGGGAGCGGGCCCCCGGATGAGCAGTTCTTC.

The rearrangement links TRBV5-5 to TRBJ1-1; TRBD1 agrees at 8 bases. V lost 4 bases to trimming and J lost 0 bases; unmatched junction nucleotides: 11. CDR3 length: 17 residues. Germline V lookup: CDR1 SGHKS, CDR2 YYEKEE (reference sequence). The CDR3 DNA sequence: TGTGCCAGCAGCCCGCGAGGGGCAGGGGGCTTGAACACTGAAGCTTTCTTT. Translated: CASSPRGAGGLNTEAFF.

This chain links TRBV29-1 with TRBJ2-7; 9 bases line up with TRBD1. The CDR3 consists of 12 residues. Germline V gene lookup returns CDR1 SQVTM and CDR2 ANQGSEA. V gave up 6 bases and J gave up 3 bases; unmatched junction bases: 3. The CDR3 protein is CSVGTGYYEQYF. In nucleotides, the CDR3 is TGCAGCGTCGGGACAGGGTACTACGAGCAGTACTTC.

The gene calls are TRBV18 and TRBJ2-7; the D gene is possibly TRBD1 (6 bases). The CDR3 is 15 amino acids. Trimming left V 3 bases short and J 6 bases short, with 18 bases between. The germline V gene has CDR1 KGHSH and CDR2 LQKENI. The CDR3 sequence is CASSPLKGVEGEQYF. In nucleotides, the CDR3 is TGTGCCAGCTCACCCCTTAAGGGGGTTGAGGGCGAGCAGTACTTC. Drawing the rest from reference TRBV18 and TRBJ2-7, the complete variable domain is NAGVMQNPRHLVRRRGQEARLRCSPMKGHSHVYWYRQLPEEGLKFMVYLQKENIIDESGMPKERFSAEFPKEGPSILRIQQVVRGDSAAYFCASSPLKGVEGEQYFGPGTRLTVT.

The J gene is TRBJ2-1, the V gene TRBV7-2; no clear D gene. CDR3 length equals 14 residues. Germline V gene sequence: CDR1 SGHTA, CDR2 FQGNSA. Trimming took off 5 bases at V and 3 bases at J, with 11 bases between the two ends. The CDR3 nucleotides read TGTGCCAGCAGCCCTCCCGCGAACTACAATGAGCAGTTCTTC. Encoded protein: CASSPPANYNEQFF.

The chain is built from TRBV6-5 and TRBJ2-7; no clear D. V lost 6 bases and J lost 2, with 14 bases in between. Germline V CDR1 and CDR2: MNHEY, SVGAGI. The CDR3 is 14 amino acids. In DNA, the CDR3 is TGTGCCAGCAGCTGGGGTCATAGCCCCTACGAGCAGTACTTC. This translates into CASSWGHSPYEQYF.

Remarks on this clonotype: A junction end diverges from the germline sequence, so it may reflect a read error. The gene calls are TRBV7-7 and TRBJ2-2; D might be TRBD2 (5 bases). Looked up from germline, CDR1 is SSHAT and CDR2 is FNYEAQ (reference sequence). The CDR3 has 15 amino acids. The CDR3 spells CASSPISGNTGELFF. DNA for the CDR3: TGTGCTAGCAGCCCGATCAGCGGGAACACCGGGGAGCTGTTTTTT.

The CDR3 loop is CATSYGLAGVVTYNEQFF. CDR3 DNA sequence: TGTGCCACCTCCTACGGACTAGCGGGAGTGGTAACCTACAATGAGCAGTTCTTC. The chain links TRBV11-2 to TRBJ2-1; TRBD2 aligns across 13 bases. With 10 bases clipped from V and 2 bases from J, the junction kept 14 bases outside the gene matches. The CDR3 covers 18 residues. Germline CDR1 and CDR2: SGHAT and FQNNGV.

The chain carries TRBV5-4 and TRBJ2-1; 7 bases line up with TRBD2. CDR1 and CDR2 from the germline V gene are SGHNT and YYREEE (reference sequence). Unmatched junction bases numbered 11, after V lost 4 bases and J lost 1 base. The CDR3 contains 17 residues. CDR3 sequence (DNA): TGTGCCAGCAGCCCCTTGGGCGGGAGAGGATCCTACAATGAGCAGTTCTTC. It is translated as CASSPLGGRGSYNEQFF.

The chain carries TRBV10-3 and TRBJ2-1; 8 positions agree with TRBD2. There are 12 residues in the CDR3. Per germline, CDR1 ENHRY and CDR2 SYGVKD. Trimming removed 0 bases from V and 15 bases from J; junction bases left unmatched: 4. This CDR3 reads CAISESSGSTFF. CDR3 bases: TGTGCCATCAGTGAGTCCAGCGGGAGCACGTTCTTC.

V gene TRBV12-3 or TRBV12-4 combines with J gene TRBJ1-2; D is unclear. The ends were cut back, 3 bases at V and 0 bases at J, with 8 bases in the middle. The CDR3 is 14 residues long. The CDR3 bases are TGTGCCAGCAGTTTGGCCGCCACTAACTATGGCTACACCTTC. It yields the protein CASSLAATNYGYTF.

V is TRBV6-5 and J is TRBJ1-1; no reliable D call. Deletions cut 2 bases from V and 10 bases from J, with 20 bases between. CDR1 MNHEY and CDR2 SVGAGI come from the germline V gene. The CDR3 spans 15 residues. The CDR3 is CASSYEPAGTIGAFF. In DNA form, the CDR3 reads TGTGCCAGCAGTTACGAGCCCGCCGGTACAATAGGAGCTTTCTTT.

The V and J genes are TRBV30 and TRBJ2-1, with TRBD2 matching over 11 bases. The germline gives CDR1 GTSNPN, CDR2 SVGIG (reference sequence). This CDR3 spans 15 amino acids. Trimming at V came to 7 bases and at J to 4 bases, leaving 9 bases not matched to a gene. The CDR3 bases are TGTGCCTACACCCCCGGGACTAGCGGTTACAATGAGCAGTTCTTC. Residues: CAYTPGTSGYNEQFF.

The chain joins TRBV7-9 to TRBJ2-1; D is unresolved. The CDR3 spans 10 residues. CDR1 is SEHNR and CDR2 is FQNEAQ in the germline V gene (reference sequence). Deletions cut 0 bases from V and 9 bases from J, with 0 bases between. The CDR3: CASSLAEQFF. CDR3 DNA sequence: TGTGCCAGCAGCTTAGCTGAGCAGTTCTTC.

This chain connects TRBV4-1 to TRBJ1-6; a possible D gene is TRBD1 (5 bases). There are 15 residues in the CDR3. CDR1 and CDR2 from the germline V gene are MGHRA and YSYEKL. Trimming took off 0 bases at V and 7 bases at J, with 10 bases between the two ends. The DNA for the CDR3 is TGCGCCAGCAGCCAAGAGGTGGGACCGAATTCACCCCTCCACTTT. Protein: CASSQEVGPNSPLHF.

The V gene is TRBV6-2 or TRBV6-3, the J gene TRBJ2-2, with a possible D match to TRBD2 (6 bases). This CDR3 spans 13 amino acids. CDR1 and CDR2 (germline): MNHEY, SVGEGT. The V and J ends lost 6 bases and 9 bases respectively, with 14 bases between them. In DNA, the CDR3 is TGTGCCAGCAGGGTTACGCTAGCGAGGGAGCTGTTTTTT. Translation gives CASRVTLARELFF.

The rearrangement links TRBV5-6 to TRBJ2-7; 10 bases match TRBD1. The germline V gene encodes CDR1 SGHDT and CDR2 YYEEEE. V lost 1 base to trimming and J lost 2 bases; unmatched junction nucleotides: 9. The CDR3 has 17 amino acids. This chain's CDR3 is CASSLQGQGKAPYEQYF. The CDR3 bases are TGTGCCAGCAGCTTGCAGGGACAGGGGAAGGCCCCCTACGAGCAGTACTTC. The whole variable domain, remainder taken from reference TRBV5-6 and TRBJ2-7, is DAGVTQSPTHLIKTRGQQVTLRCSPKSGHDTVSWYQQALGQGPQFIFQYYEEEERQRGNFPDRFSGHQFPNYSSELNVNALLLGDSALYLCASSLQGQGKAPYEQYFGPGTRLTVT.

The gene calls are TRBV27 and TRBJ1-2; D remains ambiguous. This CDR3 spans 14 amino acids. V was pared by 5 bases and J by 1 base, with 11 bases between. Germline-derived CDR1 and CDR2 are MNHEY and SMNVEV (reference sequence). DNA for the CDR3: TGTGCCAGCAGTCCAAGCCCTATTAACTATGGCTACACCTTC. Translating gives CASSPSPINYGYTF.

The chain recombines TRBV11-2 with TRBJ1-1, with D uncertain. Trimming removed 5 bases at V and 11 bases at J, with 12 bases between. CDR1 is SGHAT, CDR2 FQNNGV, per germline. The CDR3 runs 11 residues. CDR3 in amino acids: CASSLQEGAFF. The CDR3 coding sequence is TGTGCCAGCAGCCTTCAGGAAGGGGCTTTCTTT.

The chain has TRBV24-1 and TRBJ2-2; tentatively, D is TRBD2 (5 bases). Between the trimmed V and J ends, which lost 7 bases and 4 bases, there was a span of 9 bases. Germline loops: CDR1 KGHDR, CDR2 SFDVKD. CDR3 length: 13 residues. CDR3 protein: CATSLGGTGELFF. The DNA of the CDR3 is TGTGCCACCAGCCTAGGAGGCACCGGGGAGCTGTTTTTT.